This T cell receptor beta chain comes out of a study of cytomegalovirus exposure and HLA in healthy donors (dated by TCRdb to 2015 to 2018). At the level of the whole study: An earlier analysis of 587 of the donors reported 250 to 350 Gb of sequence data and 100 million to 120 million unique TCR beta sequences obtained from 180 million or so T cells. Approximately 330 gigabases of sequencing data and approximately 91 million unique TCR sequences made up an early release that covered several hundred HLA-typed donors. Of the 350 to 450 genotyped donors, roughly 80% fell in the genetic ancestry cluster associated with self-reported Caucasian donors. The study aimed to test whether cataloging public T cell receptors could reveal signatures of past pathogen exposure. Using immunosequencing, the study profiled T cell repertoires from about 610 subjects and related those repertoires to cytomegalovirus serostatus. A separate validation cohort of more than 100 different subjects was used in addition to the roughly 700-subject first cohort. To predict cytomegalovirus infection status, the study brought together high-throughput TCR immunosequencing, statistical association of individual TCRs with disease status, and machine learning. In a later analysis, previously published TCR beta repertoires from about 640 donors were re-analyzed and high-resolution HLA genotyping was added so that TCR occurrence patterns could be studied. In the later analysis, no new phenotypic data were used to find candidate immune exposures; instead, reliance was placed on TCR beta sequences and their occurrence across donors. In an earlier analysis of 587 of the donors, high-throughput TCR beta sequencing was used to judge whether each TCR beta V gene segment behaved as functional or pseudogenic. Donor age, sex, ethnicity and CMV serostatus were collected together with the repertoire data. A later genetic analysis took genome-wide SNP genotypes for about three fifths of the roughly 670 donors and used that subset as a discovery cohort. All discovery cohort repertoires had been generated using a single sequencing platform. HLA typing included class I and class II loci at four-digit resolution. The number of donors typed differed by locus, with about 629-630 for A, B, C, DRB1 and DQB1, 522 for DQA1, 600 to 610 for DPA1, and 450 to 480 for DPB1. Several DR-DQ haplotypes were treated as single units for association and clustering because of strong linkage in the cohort. Among roughly 370 genotyped donors of the cohort, an average of approximately 240,000 unique TCR beta nucleotide sequences were sequenced per donor, roughly 20% of them non-productive. General findings and caveats noted by the study authors: In a later analysis, most CMV-associated TCR beta chains were found to appear HLA-restricted, with HLA associations seemingly driven largely by CMV exposure. A further reported finding was that TCR beta sequences accurately predicted the HLA-A and HLA-B alleles for most subjects in the first cohort. Compared with equally common non-associated chains, HLA-associated TCR beta chains in a later analysis were more clonally expanded and had lower generation probabilities. Immune exposure information for the cohort was limited to CMV serostatus. Because HLA typing was missing for some donors at each locus, association tests included only the typed subset. A later analysis reported that several top co-occurrence clusters appeared linked to parvovirus B19, influenza, CMV and Epstein-Barr virus. When HLA alleles, especially DR and DQ, strongly co-occurred, TCR associations were difficult to assign to individual alleles. A group of highly shared sequence variants was considered likely to be a technical artifact of the sequencing pipeline. The cohort was sequenced for TCR beta chains only, and without alpha or paired-chain data the features that could be detected were limited. Specific HLA alleles were associated with 16,951 TCR beta sequences at a false discovery rate of 0.05 in a later analysis. Roughly uniform sequencing depth across donors was assumed in presence/absence analyses, although this assumption may not hold. A later genetic analysis associated a missense DCLRE1C variant with V-gene and J-gene trimming of TCR beta chains, and an independent cohort replicated the association. In a later genetic analysis, fewer N-insertions in productive TCRs were reported among donors in an Asian-associated ancestry cluster than the roughly 670-donor mean. In both the original and validation cohorts, the classifier was reported to diagnose cytomegalovirus status with high specificity and sensitivity. According to a later analysis, TCR association rates differed among HLA loci, with DRB1 alleles showing the most associated TCRs and HLA-C alleles showing the fewest. While some public TCRs were present in many individuals, most TCR sequences turned up only very rarely across donors. Correlated functional status among segregating V segments might reflect linkage disequilibrium, but an unknown experimental factor could not be ruled out. Because counts were too low, some 17 rarely observed V segments, including chromosome 9 orphons, were left out of the earlier analysis of 587 of the donors. It was suggested by the authors that the approach could potentially be generalized to other disease states and immunological phenotypes. A few of the identified cytomegalovirus-associated TCR beta chains were confirmed in vitro to be specific for cytomegalovirus antigens. A total of 150 or so TCR beta chains were listed by the study as associated with cytomegalovirus. Some IMGT-functional V segments, including TRBV6-2 and TRBV6-3, could not be distinguished by the 87-base-pair reads and were therefore excluded. Broadly in line with IMGT annotations, most TCR beta V segments showed up in productive rearrangements about 90% or about 30% of the time in an earlier analysis of a few hundred of the donors.

Concerning this clone itself: It lacks a known antigen. No base quality values were provided; no much bigger clone lies one nucleotide off.

Including cysteine and phenylalanine, the CDR3 has 15 amino acids. Here the CDR3 DNA is all that survives: 45 bases in frame from base 1. Taken from the germline V gene, the CDR1 and CDR2 loops are SGDLS and YYNGEE. Compared with germline, V lacks 4 bases and J lacks 4 bases; bases without a gene match: 10. Receptor libraries were prepared by the immunoSEQ multiplex PCR assay. A mixture of 60 forward primers for TCR Vbeta segments and 13 reverse primers for TCR Jbeta segments was used in the multiplex PCR. The CDR3 region of rearranged TCR beta genes was amplified from genomic DNA by a multiplex PCR assay. The amplified TCR beta libraries were sequenced on the Illumina HiSeq System as 87-base-pair reads. The source study handled its data this way. A later analysis tallied tens of millions of unique TCR beta chains across the 666 repertoires, and some 10 million of those chains were shared by two or more donors. Raw reads were error-corrected and collapsed into unique sequences by a nearest-neighbor algorithm in which closely related sequences were merged to remove PCR and sequencing errors. CDR3 sequences were aligned to IMGT reference sequences to assign V, D and J gene segments. For a sequence to be retained, at least a six-nucleotide match to both a V gene segment and a J gene segment was required. Rearrangements were classified as productive when the CDR3 lacked stop codons and remained in frame with V and J, and all other rearrangements were classified as non-productive. Following IMGT convention, CDR3 was defined as the stretch from the second conserved V-encoded cysteine to the conserved J-encoded phenylalanine. Sequences without an unambiguous match to a single V gene segment were excluded from the earlier analysis of 450 to 650 of the donors. An earlier analysis of several hundred of the donors classified V segments as functional when productive rearrangements were above 56.7% and as segregating when the standard deviation between donors was above 5%. To diagnose cytomegalovirus status from the catalog of TCR beta chain sequences, a statistical classification framework was built. V and J gene assignment, in a later analysis, came from comparing TCR nucleotide sequences with IMGT/GENE-DB human TR gene sequences. In a later analysis, CDR3 sequences and most-parsimonious VDJ recombination scenarios were assigned using the TCRdist pipeline. In a later analysis, each TCR beta chain was defined by its CDR3 amino acid sequence together with its V-gene family, and reads lacking a unique V-gene family were excluded. In a later analysis, a few hundred highly shared, low-generation-probability nucleotide sequences were removed to address suspected cross-contamination and a sequencing artifact. In a later analysis, a clonal expansion index was calculated for each public chain from normalized within-repertoire ranks of inferred template counts. In a later analysis, generation probabilities were computed with a VDJ recombination model fitted to out-of-frame rearrangements, and the resulting probabilities were checked against IGoR. In a later analysis, TCR-TCR, TCR-HLA and TCR-CMV co-occurrence was scored with hypergeometric tests, and a repertoire-size bias correction was applied to TCR pairs. False discovery rates were estimated in a later analysis by permuting HLA or CMV assignments 20 times. In a later analysis, co-occurring TCRs were grouped using DBSCAN, with TCRdist sequence similarity added in when clustering inside HLA-allele-positive subsets. For co-occurrence clustering, repertoires with fewer than 30,000 or more than 120,000 public chains were excluded, along with five repertoires with anomalous nucleotide sharing. What TCRdb holds here is the immuneACCESS table cut down to in-frame rearrangements. Part of the clones is not present; checked against another copy, under half of the missing clones reflect an unresolved V gene, and the others are unexplained. Clone size and V and J calls were adopted from that table, with D and trimming inferred from the DNA. In this sample the table shows approximately 200,000 clones, around 80% of which occur a single time. The ten largest clonotypes hold about 16% of the sample.

The cohort was made up of around 720 healthy bone marrow donors. At the time of sampling, every cohort member was nominally healthy, though immune exposures that went unrecorded were likely present. The donor tested CMV seronegative, placing the donor among the roughly 400 seronegative members of the cohort. A peripheral blood sample was provided by each donor, and peripheral blood mononuclear cells were used for TCR beta sequencing. The Qiagen DNeasy Blood Extraction Kit was used to extract genomic DNA from the blood cell samples. This clonotype was obtained from a man aged 40-49 years in good health and CMV-seronegative. The V and J segments used are TRBV9 and TRBJ2-5; 7 central nucleotides agree with TRBD2. Specimen: PBMCs. CDR3 sequence: CASSPLAGVTETQYF. Read as DNA, the sequence is TGTGCCAGCAGCCCCCTCGCGGGAGTTACAGAGACCCAGTACTTC.